The next 18 T cell receptor beta chains were all read from a single sample in a study of blood T cells in healthy people across ages. A J-beta primer mix and a sample-barcoded 5' primer were used in a second PCR of roughly 6 to 12 cycles. TCRdb recomputed calls from the 5' RACE reads with MiXCR, one row per CDR3 protein. The data show approximately 1.5 million distinct CDR3 sequences, about 42% seen once. Sequencing was carried out using blood. The source of these receptors is a woman younger than 30 in good health.

This clonotype was recorded a few times. The chain employs TRBV7-2 and TRBJ1-2; D gene uncertain. CDR1 and CDR2 from the germline V gene are SGHTA and FQGNSA. V was cut by 3 bases and J by 4 bases, with 9 bases left in between. The CDR3 is made up of 13 amino acids. The CDR3 DNA is TGTGCCAGCAGCTTGAAAAGGAGCTATGGCTACACCTTC. Protein sequence: CASSLKRSYGYTF.

This clonotype has just a few counts. The chain couples TRBV4-1 to TRBJ1-4, with 9 positions matching TRBD1. The J segment lost 3 bases and the V segment lost 4 bases, leaving 12 bases of the junction unmatched. The V gene's germline CDR1 is MGHRA and CDR2 YSYEKL. The CDR3 is 18 residues long. CDR3 amino acids: CASSRRIRTGDPNEKLFF. DNA for the CDR3: TGCGCCAGCAGCCGCAGAATAAGGACAGGGGATCCTAATGAAAAACTGTTTTTT.

This clonotype showed up just a few times. The rearrangement uses TRBV2 and TRBJ1-2, with 8 bases fitting TRBD1. Germline assignment: CDR1 SNHLY and CDR2 FYNNEI. The CDR3 is made up of 14 amino acids. Trimming cost V 6 bases and J 4 bases; bases outside gene matches: 7. CDR3 amino acids: CASSLRGPTYGYTF. The CDR3 DNA is TGTGCCAGCAGCCTCAGGGGGCCGACCTATGGCTACACCTTC.

This clonotype was observed many times. The CDR3, as DNA: TGTGCCAGCAGTTTAGGGGGAAACAATCAGCCCCAGCATTTT. Amino acids: CASSLGGNNQPQHF. V is TRBV28 and J is TRBJ1-5; D is possibly TRBD1 (5 bases). V was pared by 2 bases and J by 3 bases, with 8 bases between. This CDR3 has 14 amino acids. Germline lookup yields CDR1 MDHEN and CDR2 SYDVKM.

The V call is TRBV2, the J call TRBJ1-2, with 9 positions matching TRBD1. V shed 2 bases and J 4 bases; nucleotides not matched to a gene: 11. The CDR3 extends over 17 amino acids. Germline CDR1 reads SNHLY; CDR2 reads FYNNEI. The CDR3, as DNA: TGTGCCAGCAGTGAATTAAGGAGGACAGGGGTCATCTATGGCTACACCTTC. It specifies CASSELRRTGVIYGYTF.

This rearrangement joins TRBV29-1 to TRBJ1-1; D remains unclear. CDR3 size: 13 residues. Germline assignment: CDR1 SQVTM and CDR2 ANQGSEA. V was pared by 6 bases and J by 0 bases, with 11 bases between. CDR3 loop: CSVATILNTEAFF. Here the CDR3 DNA reads TGCAGCGTGGCGACCATCCTGAACACTGAAGCTTTCTTT.

This clonotype was counted between two and nine times. J is TRBJ2-7 and V is TRBV12-3 or TRBV12-4; 9 bases fit TRBD1. Trimming removed 5 bases from V and 3 bases from J; junction bases left unmatched: 11. The CDR3 sequence is 16 residues long. CDR3 DNA sequence: TGTGCCAGCAGTCCCCCCCGAGTGACAGGGGGCTACGAGCAGTACTTC. Translating gives CASSPPRVTGGYEQYF.

Turning to this clonotype: One end of the junction is discordant with germline, which a read error may explain. The rearrangement uses TRBV29-1 and TRBJ2-3, with 7 bases that match TRBD1. This CDR3 is 14 amino acids long. CDR1 is SQVTM, CDR2 ANQGSEA, per germline. DNA for the CDR3: TGCAGCGTGTTCCGGGACAGAAGCACAGAGACGCAGTATTTT. It yields the protein CSVFRDRSTETQYF.

This clonotype was found a few times. The chain recombines TRBV7-2 with TRBJ2-3; possibly TRBD1 for D (6 bases). Germline V gene lookup returns CDR1 SGHTA and CDR2 FQGNSA. The CDR3 length is 14 residues. Trimming took off 5 bases at V and 2 bases at J, with 11 bases between the two ends. CDR3 sequence: CASSTDRSTDTQYF. CDR3 coding DNA: TGTGCCAGCAGCACAGACAGGTCCACAGATACGCAGTATTTT.

This clonotype was observed a handful of times. The chain combines TRBV20-1 with TRBJ2-1; either TRBD1 or TRBD2 may fit D (5 bases each). From germline, CDR1 is DFQATT and CDR2 SNEGSKA (reference sequence). This CDR3 has 15 amino acids. V lost 3 bases and J 2 bases, leaving 14 bases between the germline ends. For the CDR3, the DNA is TGCAGTGCTAGTTCCGGGACGGTCGCCTACAATGAGCAGTTCTTC. Translating gives CSASSGTVAYNEQFF.

The rearrangement links TRBV20-1 to TRBJ2-1; tentatively, D is TRBD1 (5 bases). CDR1 is DFQATT, CDR2 SNEGSKA, per germline (reference sequence). Trimming removed 3 bases at V and 2 bases at J, with 11 bases between. The CDR3 length is 14 residues. The CDR3 nucleotides are TGCAGTGCTAGGTCAGGGATGACCTACAATGAGCAGTTCTTC. Translated: CSARSGMTYNEQFF.

This chain joins TRBV27 and TRBJ2-3; 8 bases are shared with TRBD1. Per the germline V gene, CDR1 is MNHEY and CDR2 is SMNVEV (reference sequence). The V gene end was trimmed by 6 bases and the J gene end by 2 bases; junction bases not matched to a gene: 10. This CDR3 has 16 residues. CDR3 loop: CASSADGTGNTDTQYF. DNA of the CDR3: TGTGCCAGCAGCGCAGACGGGACAGGAAACACAGATACGCAGTATTTT.

This clonotype was detected only a few times. This chain links TRBV12-3 or TRBV12-4 with TRBJ2-5; TRBD2 matches at 15 bases. The CDR3 covers 19 residues. V gave up 3 bases and J gave up 11 bases; unmatched junction bases: 19. In nucleotides, the CDR3 is TGTGCCAGCAGTTTTCCGATAGGACTAGCGGGAGGGAAAGACAATGAGCAGTACTTC. Its protein is CASSFPIGLAGGKDNEQYF.

The chain links TRBV6-1 to TRBJ2-7, with D perhaps matching TRBD1 or TRBD2 (5 bases each). CDR3 length equals 15 residues. V was cut by 4 bases and J by 2 bases, with 15 bases left in between. Germline assignment: CDR1 MNHNS and CDR2 SASEGT. The CDR3 DNA is TGTGCCAGCAGTGCCCTCCGAGGGGAAGCCTACGAGCAGTACTTC. This translates into CASSALRGEAYEQYF.

This chain links TRBV28 with TRBJ2-7, with D uncertain. The V gene's germline CDR1 is MDHEN and CDR2 SYDVKM. The CDR3 contains 12 residues. Deletions cut 5 bases from V and 9 bases from J, with 14 bases between. Here the CDR3 reads CASSVTRTAQYF. The CDR3 coding sequence is TGTGCCAGCAGTGTCACCAGAACGGCGCAGTACTTC. The whole variable domain, remainder taken from reference TRBV28 and TRBJ2-7, is DVKVTQSSRYLVKRTGEKVFLECVQDMDHENMFWYRQDPGLGLRLIYFSYDVKMKEKGDIPEGYSVSREKKERFSLILESASTNQTSMYLCASSVTRTAQYFGPGTRLTVT.

The chain links TRBV6-2 or TRBV6-3 to TRBJ1-2, with D uncertain. V lost 4 bases, J lost 5 bases, and 14 bases lay in between. The germline gives CDR1 MNHEY, CDR2 SVGEGT. The CDR3 totals 14 residues. For the CDR3, the DNA is TGTGCCAGCAGTTCCTACGGCAGTATGTATGGCTACACCTTC. It specifies CASSSYGSMYGYTF.

The table lists this clonotype with a count of one. This chain uses TRBV2 with TRBJ1-2, with 7 nucleotides matching TRBD1. This CDR3 spans 14 amino acids. J gave up 4 bases and V 3 bases, and 5 bases lay outside the gene matches. Germline V gene data show CDR1 as SNHLY and CDR2 as FYNNEI. CDR3 coding DNA: TGTGCCAGCAGTGACTCGTCAGGGGGCTATGGCTACACCTTC. Amino acids: CASSDSSGGYGYTF. Supplemented by reference TRBV2 and TRBJ1-2, the full variable domain reads EPEVTQTPSHQVTQMGQEVILRCVPISNHLYFYWYRQILGQKVEFLVSFYNNEISEKSEIFDDQFSVERPDGSNFTLKIRSTKLEDSAMYFCASSDSSGGYGYTFGSGTRLTVV.

The J gene is TRBJ2-5, the V gene TRBV4-3; TRBD1 aligns across 12 bases. Germline V gene sequence: CDR1 LGHNA, CDR2 YSLEER. V lost 4 bases to trimming and J lost 5 bases; unmatched junction nucleotides: 11. The CDR3 is made up of 17 amino acids. The CDR3 here is CASSLRSGTGGSETQYF. In DNA form, the CDR3 reads TGCGCCAGCAGCCTCCGCTCCGGGACAGGGGGCTCCGAGACCCAGTACTTC.